Presented here are 15 T cell receptor beta chains from one specimen sequenced in a study of Ad26.COV2.S vaccination and SARS-CoV-2 variants. Sequencing used immunoSEQ multiplex PCR; TCRdb keeps in-frame clones, though not all of them. The sample has fewer than 500,000 clones, less than 95% seen once. As to treatment: some 20 received Ad26.COV2.S at low or high dose, single or two shots; about 5 received placebo; per-sample allocation not given. Material that was analyzed had been drawn on day 63 after the first vaccine or placebo injection. This sample comprised peripheral blood, obtained in a trial of Ad26.COV2.S vaccine versus placebo. The origin of the receptors is a person aged 18-60 years who received the Ad26.COV2.S COVID-19 vaccine or a placebo.

The chain recombines TRBV4-3 with TRBJ2-2; TRBD2 aligns across 11 bases. The CDR3 runs 19 residues. Germline V gene lookup returns CDR1 LGHNA and CDR2 YSLEER. V gave up 1 base and J gave up 4 bases; unmatched junction bases: 11. Here the CDR3 reads CASSQAPRLAGPFTGELFF. The CDR3 nucleotides read TGCGCCAGCAGCCAAGCCCCCCGACTAGCGGGACCGTTCACCGGGGAGCTGTTTTTT.

V and J are TRBV7-3 and TRBJ2-3; 8 nucleotides match TRBD2. V was pared by 1 base and J by 8 bases, with 8 bases of the junction left unmatched. CDR1 is SGHTA, CDR2 FQGTGA, per germline. The CDR3 has 15 amino acids. The CDR3 DNA reads as TGTGCCAGCAGCTTAAATACGGGAGGGCCTGGTACGCAGTATTTT. Its translation is CASSLNTGGPGTQYF. Variable domain in full (rest from reference TRBV7-3 and TRBJ2-3): GAGVSQTPSNKVTEKGKYVELRCDPISGHTALYWYRQSLGQGPEFLIYFQGTGAADDSGLPNDRFFAVRPEGSVSTLKIQRTERGDSAVYLCASSLNTGGPGTQYFGPGTRLTVL.

The chain carries TRBV27 and TRBJ2-6; D is unclear. The CDR3 is 14 residues long. CDR1 is MNHEY and CDR2 is SMNVEV in the germline V gene (reference sequence). The V end lost 5 bases, the J end lost 3 bases, and 8 bases lay between the germline ends. The CDR3 DNA follows: TGTGCCAGCAGTCCCGGGCTTGGGGCCAACGTCCTGACTTTC. Protein: CASSPGLGANVLTF. Full variable domain (outside the CDR3, taken from reference TRBV27 and TRBJ2-6): EAQVTQNPRYLITVTGKKLTVTCSQNMNHEYMSWYRQDPGLGLRQIYYSMNVEVTDKGDVPEGYKVSRKEKRNFPLILESPSPNQTSLYFCASSPGLGANVLTFGAGSRLTVL.

V gene TRBV9 combines with J gene TRBJ1-2; TRBD1 aligns across 8 bases. The CDR3 is 16 residues long. Germline V gives CDR1 SGDLS, CDR2 YYNGEE. The junction had 18 bases not matched to a gene; V was cut back by 7 bases and J by 7 bases. The CDR3 DNA reads as TGTGCCAGCGGTACGGGACAGGCGGTTTTGGCTAGTGGCTACACCTTC. Translation: CASGTGQAVLASGYTF.

This sequence joins TRBV2 and TRBJ1-1, with TRBD1 matching over 10 bases. CDR3 size: 14 residues. The V gene's germline CDR1 is SNHLY and CDR2 FYNNEI. Trimming removed 5 bases from V and 5 bases from J; junction bases left unmatched: 5. CDR3 nucleotide sequence: TGTGCCAGCAGTTCGACAGGGGGCCAGACTGAAGCTTTCTTT. Translated, it gives CASSSTGGQTEAFF.

The chain couples TRBV6-2 or TRBV6-3 to TRBJ2-1, with 14 nucleotides matching TRBD2. Germline V lookup: CDR1 MNHEY, CDR2 SVGEGT. CDR3 length equals 16 residues. V dropped 2 bases and J dropped 4; count of bases not matched to a gene: 1. This CDR3 reads CASSYGLAGGYNEQFF. The CDR3 nucleotides read TGTGCCAGCAGTTACGGACTAGCGGGAGGATACAATGAGCAGTTCTTC.

The chain links TRBV7-8 to TRBJ1-4; 8 nucleotides align to TRBD1. The CDR3 consists of 15 residues. Trimming at V came to 4 bases and at J to 8 bases, leaving 9 bases not matched to a gene. Germline V gene lookup returns CDR1 SGHVS and CDR2 FQNEAQ. The CDR3 nucleotides read TGTGCCAGCAGCTACGCAGGGGGCGCAGGGGAAAAACTGTTTTTT. Amino acids: CASSYAGGAGEKLFF. Supplemented by reference TRBV7-8 and TRBJ1-4, the full variable domain reads GAGVSQSPRYKVAKRGQDVALRCDPISGHVSLFWYQQALGQGPEFLTYFQNEAQLDKSGLPSDRFFAERPEGSVSTLKIQRTQQEDSAVYLCASSYAGGAGEKLFFGSGTQLSVL.

The chain joins TRBV4-1 to TRBJ2-7, with TRBD2 matching over 9 bases. V trimming: 1 base; J trimming: 2 bases; junction bases outside the gene matches: 6. Germline V gene sequence: CDR1 MGHRA, CDR2 YSYEKL. The CDR3 is made up of 16 amino acids. The CDR3 here is CASSQVQTSGAYEQYF. In DNA form, the CDR3 reads TGCGCCAGCAGCCAAGTGCAGACTAGCGGCGCCTACGAGCAGTACTTC.

The rearrangement joins TRBV7-2 to TRBJ2-7, with D maybe TRBD2 (5 bases). CDR1 and CDR2 from the germline V gene are SGHTA and FQGNSA. The CDR3 runs to 15 residues. The germline V and J ends were trimmed by 5 bases and 4 bases, with 18 bases remaining between them. This CDR3 is CASSPGWVLGYEQYF. In DNA form, the CDR3 reads TGTGCCAGCAGCCCGGGGTGGGTCCTGGGGTACGAGCAGTACTTC.

Points on this clone: One junction end does not reproduce the germline sequence, and a read error may be involved. Other DNA sequences from this sample encode an identical CDR3 as well. The chain links TRBV28 to TRBJ2-7; possible D gene TRBD2, 6 bases. The CDR3 spans 12 residues. CDR1 is MDHEN, CDR2 SYDVKM, per germline. CDR3 region: CASSLTPGEQYF. The CDR3 DNA reads TGTGCCAGCAGTCTCACACCGGGAGAGCAGTATTTC.

The chain couples TRBV5-5 to TRBJ1-6; no clear D gene. V lost 0 bases and J 2 bases, leaving 3 bases between the germline ends. Germline CDR1 SGHKS, CDR2 YYEKEE (reference sequence). The CDR3 loop spans 14 amino acids. The CDR3: CASSLGTYNSPLHF. The DNA for the CDR3 is TGTGCCAGCAGCTTGGGGACCTATAATTCACCCCTCCACTTT.

The V and J genes are TRBV28 and TRBJ2-7; 12 bases match TRBD2. The CDR3 contains 13 residues. Germline V gene data show CDR1 as MDHEN and CDR2 as SYDVKM. V lost 6 bases and J lost 5; bases outside the gene matches: 2. The CDR3 sequence is CASRTSGSHEQYF. CDR3 bases: TGTGCCAGCAGGACTAGCGGGAGTCACGAGCAGTACTTC.

V usage is TRBV5-1 and J usage is TRBJ2-5, with D possibly TRBD2 on 5 matching bases. Germline values: CDR1 SGHRS, CDR2 YFSETQ. The CDR3 runs to 14 residues. The V end was cut by 0 bases, the J end by 3 bases, with 9 bases between. CDR3 residues: CASSLDRGKETQYF. CDR3 nucleotide sequence: TGCGCCAGCAGCTTGGATAGAGGGAAAGAGACCCAGTACTTC.

This clone was counted a single time. V is TRBV24-1 and J is TRBJ2-1, with 11 bases that match TRBD2. CDR1 KGHDR and CDR2 SFDVKD come from the germline V gene. After removal of 3 bases from V and 5 bases from J, the junction contained 2 bases not matched to a gene. This CDR3 is built from 15 residues. DNA of the CDR3: TGTGCCACCAGTGATCCGACTAGCGGGAACAATGAGCAGTTCTTC. This translates into CATSDPTSGNNEQFF.

This clone was counted a few times. J is TRBJ1-6 and V is TRBV27, with D perhaps TRBD1 (5 bases). V lost 0 bases and J 7 bases, leaving 10 bases between the germline ends. The CDR3 consists of 15 residues. Germline CDR1 reads MNHEY; CDR2 reads SMNVEV (reference sequence). The CDR3 protein is CASSLSRGRNSPLHF. The CDR3 bases are TGTGCCAGCAGTTTATCACGGGGACGGAATTCACCCCTCCACTTT.